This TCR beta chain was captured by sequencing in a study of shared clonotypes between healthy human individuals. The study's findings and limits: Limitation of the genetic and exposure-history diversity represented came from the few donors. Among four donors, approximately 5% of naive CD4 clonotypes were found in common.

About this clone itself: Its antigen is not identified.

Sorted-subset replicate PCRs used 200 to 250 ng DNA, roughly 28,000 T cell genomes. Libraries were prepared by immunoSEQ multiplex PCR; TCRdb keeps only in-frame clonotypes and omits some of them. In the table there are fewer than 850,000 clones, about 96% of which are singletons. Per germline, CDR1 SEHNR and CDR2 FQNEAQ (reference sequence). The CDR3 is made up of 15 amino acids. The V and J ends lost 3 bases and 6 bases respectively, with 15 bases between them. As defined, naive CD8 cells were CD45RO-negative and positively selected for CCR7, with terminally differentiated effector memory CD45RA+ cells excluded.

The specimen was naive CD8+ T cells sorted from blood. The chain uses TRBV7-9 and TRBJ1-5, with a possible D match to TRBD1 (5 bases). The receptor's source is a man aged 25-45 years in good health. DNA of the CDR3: TGTGCCAGCAGCTTTCCGGGGGAGGCACTTCAGCCCCAGCATTTT. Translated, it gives CASSFPGEALQPQHF.